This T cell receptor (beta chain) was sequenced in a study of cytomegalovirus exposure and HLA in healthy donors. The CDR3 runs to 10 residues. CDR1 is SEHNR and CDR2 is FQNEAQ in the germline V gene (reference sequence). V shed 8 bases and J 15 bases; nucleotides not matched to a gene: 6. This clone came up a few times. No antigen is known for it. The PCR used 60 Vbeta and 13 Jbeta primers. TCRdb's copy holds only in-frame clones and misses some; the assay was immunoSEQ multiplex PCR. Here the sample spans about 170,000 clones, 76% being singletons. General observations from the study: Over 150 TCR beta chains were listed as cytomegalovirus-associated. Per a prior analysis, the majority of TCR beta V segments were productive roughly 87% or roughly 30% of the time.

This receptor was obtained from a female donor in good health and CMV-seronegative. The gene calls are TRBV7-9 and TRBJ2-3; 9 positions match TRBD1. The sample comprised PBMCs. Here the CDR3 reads CASAGQGLYF. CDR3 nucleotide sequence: TGTGCCAGCGCGGGACAGGGTTTATATTTT.